The source of this TCR beta chain is a study of regulatory T cells in long-lasting Graves disease. Time point noted: newly diagnosed GD, antithyroid drugs for less than 3 months. RNA isolated from PBMCs was used to make the TCR library. CDR3 length: 14 residues. CDR1 is SGHTA and CDR2 is FQGNSA in the germline V gene. The V and J ends lost 1 base and 7 bases respectively, with 10 bases between them. This clonotype has a count of ten or more. With iRepertoire HTBI primers and Arm-PCR of CDR3 regions, TCR beta libraries were built. TCRdb re-called the multiplex PCR reads with MiXCR, one entry per CDR3 protein. This table has a few hundred thousand distinct CDR3 sequences, around 20% appearing once.

This TCR derives from a female donor with Graves disease. The sample was peripheral blood mononuclear cells (PBMCs), taken at new diagnosis, from a patient treated with antithyroid drugs. This sequence joins TRBV7-2 and TRBJ1-4, with a tentative D call TRBD1 (5 bases). The CDR3 DNA follows: TGTGCCAGCAGCTTAGTGGGGGGTCGTGAAAAACTGTTTTTT. Its protein is CASSLVGGREKLFF.